Given below is one T cell receptor beta chain in context. What it binds is not known. This specimen belongs to a study of shared clonotypes between healthy human individuals. Study background: Serving as donors were a couple of women and a few men, whose ages spanned 18 to 49. The study's findings and limits: Sequencing of the sorted subsets was shown by rarefaction to be incomplete despite large depth.

The CDR3 sequence is 17 residues long. Trimming removed 3 bases from V and 4 bases from J, with 18 bases in between. Germline values: CDR1 LNHDA, CDR2 SQIVND (reference sequence). Some clones are missing from TCRdb's copy, which holds only in-frame ones; the method was immunoSEQ multiplex PCR. The table includes roughly 1.4 million clones, about 98.5% detected once. The sequenced material came from naive CD4+ T cells sorted from blood. Sample subset: CD45RA+ positively selected. The origin of this receptor is a man younger than 40 in good health. The chain employs TRBV19 and TRBJ2-2; D might be TRBD1 or TRBD2, each matching 6 bases. The CDR3: CASSIRGAGGLTGELFF. In DNA, the CDR3 is TGTGCCAGTAGTATTAGGGGGGCGGGCGGCCTCACCGGGGAGCTGTTTTTT.